This T cell receptor beta chain appears in the sequencing data of a study of blood T cell repertoires in COVID-19. Study at large: Sources were T cells, B-cell-depleted T cells, or PBMCs; the material itself was cDNA or gDNA.

The CDR3 covers 13 residues. V lost 3 bases and J lost 4, with 9 bases in between. The V gene's germline CDR1 is MNHEY and CDR2 SMNVEV (reference sequence). In the original workflow: The authors estimated nucleated cell counts from reference gene primer amplification. Some clones are missing from TCRdb's copy, which holds only in-frame ones; the method was immunoSEQ multiplex PCR. D and trimming were read from the DNA, whereas the V and J calls and clone size are those reported in that table. The profile shows about 180,000 clones, approximately 81% of them singletons. Sequencing was performed on peripheral blood. The sequence was collected from a person aged 70 to 85 with COVID-19, enrolled during active disease. This chain joins TRBV27 and TRBJ1-2; no definite D call. The CDR3 DNA sequence: TGTGCCAGCAGTTTGGAAAGAGGCTATGGCTACACCTTC. It encodes CASSLERGYGYTF.